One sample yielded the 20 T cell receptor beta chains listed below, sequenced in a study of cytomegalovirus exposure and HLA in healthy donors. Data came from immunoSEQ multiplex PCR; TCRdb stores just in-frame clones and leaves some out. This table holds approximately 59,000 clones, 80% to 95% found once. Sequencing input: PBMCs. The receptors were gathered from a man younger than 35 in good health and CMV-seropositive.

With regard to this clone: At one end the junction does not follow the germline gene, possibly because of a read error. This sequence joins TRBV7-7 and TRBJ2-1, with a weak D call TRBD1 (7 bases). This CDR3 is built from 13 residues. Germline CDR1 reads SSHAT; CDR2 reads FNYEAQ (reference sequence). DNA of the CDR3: TGTGCTAGCAGCGCGGGACAGTACAATGAGCAGTTCTTC. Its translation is CASSAGQYNEQFF.

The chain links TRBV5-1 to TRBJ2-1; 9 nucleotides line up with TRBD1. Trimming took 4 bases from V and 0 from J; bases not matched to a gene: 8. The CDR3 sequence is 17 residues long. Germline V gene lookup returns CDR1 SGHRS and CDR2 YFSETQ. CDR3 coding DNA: TGCGCCAGCAGCCTAGGGGGACAGGGTAGCTCCTACAATGAGCAGTTCTTC. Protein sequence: CASSLGGQGSSYNEQFF.

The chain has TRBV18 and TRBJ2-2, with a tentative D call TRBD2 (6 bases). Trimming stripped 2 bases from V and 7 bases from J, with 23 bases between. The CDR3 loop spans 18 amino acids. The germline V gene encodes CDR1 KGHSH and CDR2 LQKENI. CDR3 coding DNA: TGTGCCAGCTCACCATTTCCGCGGGGTTTGGCGGAGGACGGGGAGCTGTTTTTT. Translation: CASSPFPRGLAEDGELFF.

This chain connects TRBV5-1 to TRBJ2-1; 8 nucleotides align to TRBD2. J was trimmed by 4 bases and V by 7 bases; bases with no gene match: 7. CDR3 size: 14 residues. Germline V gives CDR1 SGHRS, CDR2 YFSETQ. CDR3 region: CASERSGGYNEQFF. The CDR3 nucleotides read TGCGCCAGCGAGCGAAGCGGGGGTTACAATGAGCAGTTCTTC.

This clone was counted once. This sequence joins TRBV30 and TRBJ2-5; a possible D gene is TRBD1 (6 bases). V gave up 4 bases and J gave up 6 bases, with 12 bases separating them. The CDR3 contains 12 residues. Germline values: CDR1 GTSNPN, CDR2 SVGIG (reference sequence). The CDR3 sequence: CAWTQGMQTQYF. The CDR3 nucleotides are TGTGCCTGGACCCAGGGGATGCAGACCCAGTACTTC.

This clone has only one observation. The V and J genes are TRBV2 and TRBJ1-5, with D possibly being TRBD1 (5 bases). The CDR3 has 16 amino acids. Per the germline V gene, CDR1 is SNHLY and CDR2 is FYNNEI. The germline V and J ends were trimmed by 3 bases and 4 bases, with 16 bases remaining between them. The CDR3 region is CASSDIGGTLNQPQHF. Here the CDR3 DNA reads TGTGCCAGCAGTGATATAGGAGGGACCCTGAATCAGCCCCAGCATTTT.

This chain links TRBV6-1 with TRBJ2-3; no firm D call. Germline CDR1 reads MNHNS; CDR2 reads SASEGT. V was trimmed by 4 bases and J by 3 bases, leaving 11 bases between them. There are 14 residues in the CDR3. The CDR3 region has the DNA TGTGCCAGCAGTGCCCCGGTTAAGACAGATACGCAGTATTTT. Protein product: CASSAPVKTDTQYF.

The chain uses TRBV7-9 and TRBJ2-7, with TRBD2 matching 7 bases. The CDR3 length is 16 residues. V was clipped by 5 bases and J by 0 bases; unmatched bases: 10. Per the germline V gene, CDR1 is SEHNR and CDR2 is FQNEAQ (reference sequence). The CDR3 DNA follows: TGTGCCAGCAGCCTCCCGGGGGGACTGCCCTCCTACGAGCAGTACTTC. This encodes CASSLPGGLPSYEQYF.

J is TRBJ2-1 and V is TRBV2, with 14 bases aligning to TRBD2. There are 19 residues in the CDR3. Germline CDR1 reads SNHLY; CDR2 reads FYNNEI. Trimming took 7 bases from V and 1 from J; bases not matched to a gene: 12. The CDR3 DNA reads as TGTGCCAGCATTCTCTCGGGACTAGCGGGAGTAAGATCCTACAATGAGCAGTTCTTC. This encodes CASILSGLAGVRSYNEQFF.

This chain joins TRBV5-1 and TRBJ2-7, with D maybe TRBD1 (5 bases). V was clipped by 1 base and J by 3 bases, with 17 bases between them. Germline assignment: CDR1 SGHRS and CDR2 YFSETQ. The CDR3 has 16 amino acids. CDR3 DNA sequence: TGCGCCAGCAGCTTGTCCACTGGGGCCCGTGGCTACGAGCAGTACTTC. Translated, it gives CASSLSTGARGYEQYF.

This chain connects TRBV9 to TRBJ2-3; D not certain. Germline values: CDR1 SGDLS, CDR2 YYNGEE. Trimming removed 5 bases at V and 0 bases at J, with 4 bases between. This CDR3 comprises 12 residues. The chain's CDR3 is CASRESTDTQYF. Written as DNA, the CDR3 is TGTGCCAGCAGGGAGAGCACAGATACGCAGTATTTT.

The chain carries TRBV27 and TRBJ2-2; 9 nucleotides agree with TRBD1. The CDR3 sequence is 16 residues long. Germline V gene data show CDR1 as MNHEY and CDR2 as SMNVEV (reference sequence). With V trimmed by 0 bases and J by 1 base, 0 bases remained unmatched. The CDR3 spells CASSLSGQGNTGELFF. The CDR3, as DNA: TGTGCCAGCAGTTTATCGGGACAGGGGAACACCGGGGAGCTGTTTTTT.

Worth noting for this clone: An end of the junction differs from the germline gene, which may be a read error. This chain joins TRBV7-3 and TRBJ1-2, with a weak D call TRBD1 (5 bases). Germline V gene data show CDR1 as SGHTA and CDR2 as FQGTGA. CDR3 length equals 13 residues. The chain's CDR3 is CAGSRFAGDGYTF. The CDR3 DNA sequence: TGTGCCGGCAGCCGTTTTGCGGGGGACGGCTACACCTTC.

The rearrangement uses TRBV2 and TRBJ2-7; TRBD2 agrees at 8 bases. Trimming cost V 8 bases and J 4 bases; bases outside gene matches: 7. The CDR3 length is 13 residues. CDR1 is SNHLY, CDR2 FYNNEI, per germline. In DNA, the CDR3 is TGTGCCAGCGGCCCGGGAGGGGAATACGAGCAGTACTTC. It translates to CASGPGGEYEQYF.

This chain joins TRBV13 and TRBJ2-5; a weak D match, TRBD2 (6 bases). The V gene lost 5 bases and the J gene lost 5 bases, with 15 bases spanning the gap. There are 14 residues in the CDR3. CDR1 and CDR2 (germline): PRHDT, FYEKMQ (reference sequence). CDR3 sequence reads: CASSISGGEETQYF. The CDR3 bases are TGTGCCAGCAGCATTAGCGGAGGGGAGGAGACCCAGTACTTC.

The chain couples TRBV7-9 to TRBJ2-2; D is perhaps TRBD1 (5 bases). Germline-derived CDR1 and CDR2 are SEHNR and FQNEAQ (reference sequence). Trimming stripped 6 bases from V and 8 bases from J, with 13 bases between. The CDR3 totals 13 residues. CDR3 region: CASSQGFEGELFF. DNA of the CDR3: TGTGCCAGCAGTCAGGGTTTCGAGGGGGAGCTGTTTTTT.

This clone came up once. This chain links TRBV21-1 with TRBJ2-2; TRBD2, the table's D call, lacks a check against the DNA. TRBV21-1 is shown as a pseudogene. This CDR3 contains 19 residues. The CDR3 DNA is TGTGCCAGCAGCAAAGAAATGATAGCGGGAGGCTCGAACACCGGGGAGCTGTTTTTT. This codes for CASSKEMIAGGSNTGELFF.

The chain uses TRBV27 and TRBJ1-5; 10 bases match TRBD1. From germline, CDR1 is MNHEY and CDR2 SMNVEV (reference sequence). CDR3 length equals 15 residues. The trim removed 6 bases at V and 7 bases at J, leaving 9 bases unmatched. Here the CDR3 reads CASSPGTGVRQPQHF. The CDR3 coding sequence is TGTGCCAGCAGCCCCGGGACAGGGGTTAGACAGCCCCAGCATTTT.

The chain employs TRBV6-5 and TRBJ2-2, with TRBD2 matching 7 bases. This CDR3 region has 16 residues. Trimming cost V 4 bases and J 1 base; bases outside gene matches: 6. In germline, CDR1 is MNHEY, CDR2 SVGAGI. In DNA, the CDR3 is TGTGCCAGCAGTTCCCTGGGAGGGAAGAACACCGGGGAGCTGTTTTTT. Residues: CASSSLGGKNTGELFF.

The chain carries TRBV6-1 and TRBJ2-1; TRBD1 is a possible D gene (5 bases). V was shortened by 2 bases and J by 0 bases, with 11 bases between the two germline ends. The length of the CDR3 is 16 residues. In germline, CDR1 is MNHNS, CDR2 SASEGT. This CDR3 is CASSEWGGNSYNEQFF. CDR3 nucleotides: TGTGCCAGCAGTGAATGGGGCGGAAACTCCTACAATGAGCAGTTCTTC.